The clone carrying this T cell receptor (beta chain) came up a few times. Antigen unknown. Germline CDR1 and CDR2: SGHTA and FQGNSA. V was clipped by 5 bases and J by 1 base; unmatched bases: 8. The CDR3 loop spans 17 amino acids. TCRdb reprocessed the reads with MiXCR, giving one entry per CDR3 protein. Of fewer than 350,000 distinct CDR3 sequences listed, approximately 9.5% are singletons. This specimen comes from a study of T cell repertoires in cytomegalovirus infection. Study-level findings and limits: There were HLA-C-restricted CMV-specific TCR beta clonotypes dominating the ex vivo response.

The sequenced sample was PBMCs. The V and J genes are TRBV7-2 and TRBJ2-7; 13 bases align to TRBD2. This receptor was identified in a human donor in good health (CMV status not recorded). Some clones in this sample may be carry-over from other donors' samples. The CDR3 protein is CASSGPLAGGISYEQYF. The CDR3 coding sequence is TGTGCCAGCAGCGGCCCACTAGCGGGGGGGATTTCCTACGAGCAGTACTTC.